Below, 2 T cell receptor beta chains from the same sample are listed, as sequenced in a study of regulatory T cells in long-lasting Graves disease. Relying on iRepertoire HTBI primers and Arm-PCR of CDR3 regions, the team built TCR beta libraries. Using its own MiXCR run on the multiplex PCR reads, TCRdb lists one record per CDR3 protein. This table has fewer than 500,000 distinct CDR3 sequences, roughly 16% appearing once. Specified time point: newly diagnosed GD, antithyroid drugs for less than 3 months. PBMC-extracted RNA yielded the TCR library. The same sample was also used in a study of T cells in Graves' hyperthyroidism and ophthalmopathy.

The sample here was peripheral blood mononuclear cells (PBMCs), taken at new diagnosis, from a patient treated with antithyroid drugs. These receptors were obtained from a man in his forties or fifties with Graves disease.

V gene TRBV7-2 combines with J gene TRBJ2-2; the match to TRBD2 covers 7 bases. Germline CDR1 is SGHTA and CDR2 is FQGNSA. The CDR3 extends over 15 amino acids. Trimming cost V 8 bases and J 2 bases; bases outside gene matches: 8. The CDR3: CASRSKRGNTGELFF. CDR3 nucleotide sequence: TGTGCCAGCCGCTCGAAGCGGGGAAACACCGGGGAGCTGTTTTTT. The complete variable domain, with remaining parts taken from reference TRBV7-2 and TRBJ2-2, reads GAGVSQSPSNKVTEKGKDVELRCDPISGHTALYWYRQSLGQGLEFLIYFQGNSAPDKSGLPSDRFSAERTGGSVSTLTIQRTQQEDSAVYLCASRSKRGNTGELFFGEGSRLTVL.

The rearrangement links TRBV4-2 to TRBJ2-1; D gene uncertain. The CDR3 totals 15 residues. V was shortened by 1 base and J by 6 bases, with 13 bases between the two germline ends. CDR1 is LGHNA, CDR2 YNFKEQ, per germline. CDR3 sequence reads: CASSQGGWMGNEQFF. The CDR3 DNA reads as TGTGCCAGCAGCCAAGGGGGTTGGATGGGCAATGAGCAGTTCTTC.